This T cell receptor (beta chain) was captured by sequencing in a study of shared clonotypes between healthy human individuals. In the study overall: A few men and two women, aged 18 to 49, were donors. Three plates were used per donor for CD4 naive, three for CD4 memory, two for CD8 naive and one for CD8 memory. Overall study findings and caveats: The study's rarefaction showed incomplete sorted-subset sequencing despite large depth.

The naive CD8 population came from CD45RO-negative cells selected for CCR7, without terminally differentiated effector memory CD45RA+ cells. The germline V gene encodes CDR1 KGHSH and CDR2 LQKENI. V dropped 3 bases and J dropped 5; count of bases not matched to a gene: 14. CDR3 length: 17 residues. A deep-level run was used for the assay. Produced via immunoSEQ multiplex PCR; TCRdb's table is partial and in-frame only. The data contain around 1,900,000 clones, over 85% of them singletons. This clone has just one count. Its cognate antigen is unknown. This chain connects TRBV18 to TRBJ2-5, with TRBD1 matching 8 bases. This clonotype originated in a man aged 18 to 35 in good health. Some clones in this sample may be carry-over from other donors' samples. Sequenced material: naive CD8+ T cells from PBMCs. The CDR3 protein is CASSPTTTGVRWETQYF. The CDR3 coding sequence is TGTGCCAGCTCACCTACCACGACAGGGGTACGTTGGGAGACCCAGTACTTC.